This paragraph reports one T cell receptor (beta chain). This clonotype was counted a few times. Its recognized antigen is unknown. No quality values exist for individual bases; no much larger clone is one base distant. This specimen comes from a study of response to subunit inactivated influenza vaccine listed by TCRdb under 2018. Broadly, across the study: To follow how T cells responded to a trivalent subunit inactivated influenza vaccine, the researchers relied on deep quantitative profiling of the T cell receptor repertoire. Findings and caveats that apply to the study as a whole: The authors proposed that each seasonal influenza vaccination may bring in only a limited number of new T cells.

Libraries were constructed by RT-PCR. The run used an Illumina HiSeq 2500. TCRdb applied fastp at Q25 and MiXCR to the public reads, then kept only in-frame beta chains. Duplicate CDR3 protein sequences are folded into a single record with the most common DNA and genes. The sample table lists hundreds of thousands of distinct CDR3 sequences, less than 25% of them with a count of one. Roughly 10% of the sample is in the top ten clones. Taken from the germline V gene (reference sequence), the CDR1 and CDR2 loops are SEHNR and FQNEAQ. Its CDR3 holds 13 amino acids, cysteine through phenylalanine. The read is trimmed to its CDR3 DNA, 39 bases read in frame from base 1. V is shortened by 7 bases, J by 5 bases, and the region joining them spans 12 bases.

The clonotype comes from a man aged 50 to 75 who received an inactivated influenza vaccine. Donor details come from another sample of the same person, matched by shared clones. The input for sequencing was PBMCs from blood, taken approximately 20 months after vaccination. The chain is encoded by TRBV7-9 joined to TRBJ2-1; the D segment is perhaps TRBD1 or TRBD2, each sharing 5 matched bases. CDR3 protein: CASMGEMNNEQFF. The DNA sequence is as follows: TGTGCCAGCATGGGGGAGATGAACAATGAGCAGTTCTTC.